This TCR beta chain was sequenced during a study of T cell responses to AZD1222 COVID-19 vaccine. Whole-study results and caveats: Spike-specific TCR breadth and depth went up after people got two AZD1222 doses. After the peak T cell response, and only then, were repertoires sampled.

Germline V CDR1 and CDR2: LNHDA, SQIVND (reference sequence). V lost 3 bases and J lost 5, with 4 bases in between. This CDR3 comprises 12 residues. Concerning this clone: Its antigen is undetermined.

Only in-frame clones appear in the TCRdb table, and some are missing; sequencing was by immunoSEQ multiplex PCR. The sample yields 110,000 to 150,000 clones, 88% seen once. The sequence was obtained from an adult who received the AZD1222 COVID-19 vaccine. The chain links TRBV19 to TRBJ2-2, with unresolved D. Sequencing used peripheral blood, obtained 28 days after the second AZD1222 dose. The CDR3 region is CASSIQTGELFF. As DNA, the CDR3 is TGTGCCAGTAGTATCCAAACCGGGGAGCTGTTTTTT.